A single sample gave rise to the 30 T cell receptor beta chains below, sequenced in a study of cytomegalovirus exposure and HLA in healthy donors. The primer mix had 60 Vbeta and 13 Jbeta primers. Sequenced by immunoSEQ multiplex PCR; TCRdb stores in-frame clones only, minus some. The repertoire holds 150,000 or so clones, with roughly 74% as singletons. The specimen was PBMCs. The receptors were gathered from a man aged 18 to 29 in good health and CMV-seronegative.

The chain employs TRBV6-5 and TRBJ1-6, with 7 bases aligning to TRBD1. The CDR3 sequence is 15 residues long. Germline V gene data show CDR1 as MNHEY and CDR2 as SVGAGI. V was clipped by 4 bases and J by 7 bases; unmatched bases: 7. The DNA of the CDR3 is TGTGCCAGCAGTTCGTCGACAGGGACCAATTCACCCCTCCACTTT. Protein: CASSSSTGTNSPLHF.

The chain has TRBV18 and TRBJ1-5; possibly TRBD1 for D (6 bases). The germline gives CDR1 KGHSH, CDR2 LQKENI. This CDR3 spans 14 amino acids. V shed 4 bases and J shed 5 bases, with 12 bases lying between them. The CDR3 reads CASSRGQIDQPQHF. For the CDR3, the DNA is TGTGCCAGCTCACGAGGACAGATCGATCAGCCCCAGCATTTT.

There are a few counts of this clone. The V gene is TRBV10-3, the J gene TRBJ1-2; D is unclear. CDR1 is ENHRY, CDR2 SYGVKD, per germline. Trimming stripped 10 bases from V and 5 bases from J, with 17 bases between. The CDR3 consists of 13 residues. The CDR3 bases are TGTGCCAACTCGAGCCCTGCCGGGTATGGCTACACCTTC. Protein: CANSSPAGYGYTF.

This chain uses TRBV2 with TRBJ2-2, with D maybe TRBD1 (5 bases). V lost 4 bases to trimming and J lost 1 base, with 10 bases between them. This CDR3 spans 15 amino acids. Per the germline V gene, CDR1 is SNHLY and CDR2 is FYNNEI. DNA for the CDR3: TGTGCCAGCAGTGCAAACAGGAGGAACACCGGGGAGCTGTTTTTT. It is translated as CASSANRRNTGELFF.

V is TRBV28 and J is TRBJ2-7, with D possibly matching TRBD2 (5 bases). Germline V lookup: CDR1 MDHEN, CDR2 SYDVKM. The CDR3 has 14 amino acids. Trimming removed 6 bases from V and 7 bases from J, with 19 bases in between. The CDR3 nucleotides are TGTGCCAGCAGGGCAGGCGGGTCCTTTAGTGAGCAGTACGTC. Translating gives CASRAGGSFSEQYV.

The chain uses TRBV19 and TRBJ2-1; 12 bases line up with TRBD2. The CDR3 runs to 19 residues. The germline gives CDR1 LNHDA, CDR2 SQIVND (reference sequence). Losses at the gene ends were 3 bases for V and 0 bases for J; bases not matched to a gene: 9. CDR3 bases: TGTGCCAGTAGTATCCCAGGACTAGCGGGGAAGAGCTCCTACAATGAGCAGTTCTTC. Translated, it gives CASSIPGLAGKSSYNEQFF.

This sequence joins TRBV19 and TRBJ1-2; tentatively, D is TRBD1 (5 bases). Deletions cut 6 bases from V and 8 bases from J, with 13 bases between. The germline V gene has CDR1 LNHDA and CDR2 SQIVND (reference sequence). The CDR3 spans 12 residues. CDR3 residues: CASSSGRAGYTF. The CDR3 coding sequence is TGTGCCAGTAGCTCCGGCAGGGCGGGCTACACCTTC.

This clone was observed a few times. This sequence joins TRBV7-9 and TRBJ2-1, with 9 bases matching TRBD1. CDR3 length: 14 residues. The germline V gene encodes CDR1 SEHNR and CDR2 FQNEAQ (reference sequence). The J segment lost 6 bases and the V segment lost 5 bases, leaving 5 bases of the junction unmatched. The CDR3 here is CASSPRTGVNEQFF. The CDR3 coding sequence is TGTGCCAGCAGCCCGAGGACAGGGGTCAATGAGCAGTTCTTC.

The CDR3 sequence is CASSYSAGQYAFF. The CDR3 coding sequence is TGTGCCAGCAGTTACTCCGCTGGACAGTATGCTTTCTTT. The rearrangement joins TRBV6-5 to TRBJ1-1; D might be TRBD1 (6 bases). Germline CDR1 MNHEY, CDR2 SVGAGI. The length of the CDR3 is 13 residues. The germline V and J ends were trimmed by 0 bases and 11 bases, with 13 bases remaining between them.

The rearrangement uses TRBV6-6 and TRBJ2-7; possible D gene TRBD2, 6 bases. The CDR3 runs 14 residues. Between the trimmed V and J ends, which lost 3 bases and 2 bases, there was a span of 11 bases. Germline V CDR1 and CDR2: MNHNY, SVGAGI (reference sequence). The CDR3 DNA sequence: TGTGCCAGCAGTTATTCGGCTAGCGCCTACGAGCAGTACGTC. Protein: CASSYSASAYEQYV.

The chain recombines TRBV7-8 with TRBJ1-1, with D uncertain. V lost 1 base and J lost 6, with 12 bases in between. CDR1 is SGHVS, CDR2 FQNEAQ, per germline. The CDR3 consists of 14 residues. CDR3 coding DNA: TGTGCCAGCAGCTTAGAGGCGGGGTGGCCTGAAGCTTTCTTT. Translated, it gives CASSLEAGWPEAFF.

This sequence joins TRBV27 and TRBJ1-1; TRBD1 matches 7 bases. V trimming: 0 bases; J trimming: 2 bases; junction bases outside the gene matches: 9. In germline, CDR1 is MNHEY, CDR2 SMNVEV (reference sequence). This CDR3 has 17 residues. For the CDR3, the DNA is TGTGCCAGCAGTTTATCGTCGTTTGAAGGGGGCAACACTGAAGCTTTCTTT. Translation: CASSLSSFEGGNTEAFF.

The chain links TRBV5-4 to TRBJ1-5; D may be TRBD1 (6 bases). Germline V gene lookup returns CDR1 SGHNT and CDR2 YYREEE (reference sequence). The CDR3 runs to 18 residues. Trimming took 6 bases from V and 0 from J, leaving 22 bases between them. CDR3 DNA: TGTGCCAGCACCCGGGGGGGCAGGGGTAGCTATAGCAATCAGCCCCAGCATTTT. This codes for CASTRGGRGSYSNQPQHF. The variable domain in full, completed from reference TRBV5-4 and TRBJ1-5, reads ETGVTQSPTHLIKTRGQQVTLRCSSQSGHNTVSWYQQALGQGPQFIFQYYREEENGRGNFPPRFSGLQFPNYSSELNVNALELDDSALYLCASTRGGRGSYSNQPQHFGDGTRLSIL.

This clone was counted between two and nine times. The chain combines TRBV28 with TRBJ2-7; 9 nucleotides match TRBD1. Germline CDR1 MDHEN, CDR2 SYDVKM. This CDR3 has 13 amino acids. V was pared by 5 bases and J by 4 bases, with 3 bases of the junction left unmatched. CDR3 in DNA: TGTGCCAGCAGTGCGACAGGGGGATACGAGCAGTACGTC. Protein product: CASSATGGYEQYV.

CDR3 in DNA: TGTGCCAGCAGACCGACAGGTGCTAACTATGGCTACACCTTC. Its translation: CASRPTGANYGYTF. The chain employs TRBV5-5 and TRBJ1-2; D perhaps matches TRBD1 (6 bases). V lost 5 bases, J lost 0 bases, and 11 bases lay in between. The germline V gene has CDR1 SGHKS and CDR2 YYEKEE (reference sequence). The CDR3 is 14 residues long.

V gene TRBV2 combines with J gene TRBJ1-1; 10 bases map to TRBD1. The length of the CDR3 is 12 residues. V shed 9 bases and J 6 bases; nucleotides not matched to a gene: 4. Germline CDR1 is SNHLY and CDR2 is FYNNEI. CDR3 loop: CARGQGLAEAFF. The CDR3 DNA reads as TGTGCCAGGGGACAGGGGCTGGCTGAAGCTTTCTTT.

The chain joins TRBV5-1 to TRBJ2-1, with a tentative D call TRBD2 (7 bases). The CDR3 runs to 17 residues. Trimming pared 0 bases from V and 7 bases from J, leaving 20 bases between. CDR1 and CDR2 (germline): SGHRS, YFSETQ. The CDR3 region is CASSLAPGGPFGNEQFF. The CDR3 DNA reads TGCGCCAGCAGCTTGGCCCCGGGGGGCCCCTTCGGGAATGAGCAGTTCTTC.

To note about this clone: The junction and the germline gene differ at one end; a read error may be behind it. The rearrangement joins TRBV27 to TRBJ2-4; TRBD2 is a possible D gene (7 bases). This CDR3 is 16 amino acids long. Germline CDR1 MNHEY, CDR2 SMNVEV (reference sequence). This CDR3 reads CASSSFGGGLKNSQYF. The CDR3, as DNA: TGTGCCAGCAGTTCATTTGGGGGGGGGCTCAAAAACAGTCAGTACTTC.

This clone occurred a few times. The chain is built from TRBV14 and TRBJ2-1, with D maybe TRBD2 (5 bases). Germline CDR1 SGHDN, CDR2 FVKESK. V was trimmed by 4 bases and J by 5 bases, leaving 9 bases between them. This CDR3 has 13 residues. The DNA of the CDR3 is TGTGCCAGCAGCCCCGACTACAACAATGAGCAGTTCTTC. This sequence encodes CASSPDYNNEQFF.

The chain links TRBV25-1 to TRBJ1-4; no clear D gene. Germline V lookup: CDR1 MGHDK, CDR2 SYGVNS. The CDR3 contains 14 residues. V lost 1 base to trimming and J lost 2 bases, with 5 bases between them. The CDR3 spells CASSEWRTNEKLFF. The CDR3 DNA sequence: TGTGCCAGCAGTGAATGGCGGACTAATGAAAAACTGTTTTTT.

This sequence joins TRBV6-5 and TRBJ1-1; D is possibly TRBD1 (6 bases). Per the germline V gene, CDR1 is MNHEY and CDR2 is SVGAGI. Trimming cost V 7 bases and J 5 bases, with 8 bases left between them. CDR3 length: 11 amino acids. In DNA, the CDR3 is TGTGCCAGCAAACAGGGAACTGAAGCTTTCTTT. Encoded protein: CASKQGTEAFF.

The chain joins TRBV13 to TRBJ2-5; a possible D gene is TRBD2 (6 bases). Trimming pared 5 bases from V and 4 bases from J, leaving 20 bases between. Germline-derived CDR1 and CDR2 are PRHDT and FYEKMQ (reference sequence). This CDR3 is 16 amino acids long. CDR3 amino acids: CASSQTGGRSIETQYF. As DNA, the CDR3 is TGTGCCAGCAGCCAGACCGGGGGACGGTCGATAGAGACCCAGTACTTC.

The chain has TRBV9 and TRBJ2-2; D is possibly TRBD2 (6 bases). This CDR3 comprises 14 residues. Germline V gene lookup returns CDR1 SGDLS and CDR2 YYNGEE. Deletions cut 3 bases from V and 5 bases from J, with 11 bases between. CDR3 sequence: CASSAGGLTGELFF. The DNA for the CDR3 is TGTGCCAGCAGCGCTGGGGGGTTGACCGGGGAGCTGTTTTTT.

The chain joins TRBV2 to TRBJ2-7; D is possibly TRBD2 (6 bases). V was cut by 7 bases and J by 0 bases, with 16 bases left in between. This CDR3 spans 15 amino acids. The germline V gene has CDR1 SNHLY and CDR2 FYNNEI. The CDR3 here is CASIAGPRSSYEQYV. The CDR3 DNA is TGTGCCAGCATTGCGGGACCCCGAAGCTCCTACGAGCAGTACGTC.

The V call is TRBV13, the J call TRBJ2-6; 7 nucleotides align to TRBD1. The V segment lost 5 bases and the J segment 0 bases; nucleotides outside the gene matches: 13. The CDR3 extends over 19 amino acids. The germline V gene encodes CDR1 PRHDT and CDR2 FYEKMQ (reference sequence). The chain's CDR3 is CASSPEWTGYSSGANVLTF. CDR3 nucleotide sequence: TGTGCCAGCAGCCCCGAATGGACAGGATATAGCTCTGGGGCCAACGTCCTGACTTTC.

To note about this clone: This sample also contains other DNA sequences that code for the same CDR3. This sequence joins TRBV6-4 and TRBJ2-3, with D tentatively TRBD2 (7 bases). Germline assignment: CDR1 MRHNA and CDR2 SNTAGT. The CDR3 is made up of 15 amino acids. The germline V and J ends were trimmed by 0 bases and 2 bases, with 9 bases remaining between them. CDR3 coding DNA: TGTGCCAGCAGTGACTCTGGGGGGGCCACAGATACGCAGTATTTT. It encodes CASSDSGGATDTQYF.

The rearrangement joins TRBV4-3 to TRBJ1-1, with D perhaps TRBD1 (5 bases). V lost 0 bases, J lost 10 bases, and 21 bases lay in between. Germline lookup yields CDR1 LGHNA and CDR2 YSLEER. The CDR3 length is 16 residues. The CDR3 region has the DNA TGCGCCAGCAGCCAAGAAGTGGTGGGGGGGAGCCGGGGAGCTTTCTTT. Translated, it gives CASSQEVVGGSRGAFF.

V and J are TRBV18 and TRBJ1-5, with D unclear. V lost 2 bases to trimming and J lost 1 base, with 9 bases between them. CDR1 is KGHSH and CDR2 is LQKENI in the germline V gene. This CDR3 comprises 15 residues. CDR3 DNA: TGTGCCAGCTCACCAATGGAGAGAAGCAATCAGCCCCAGCATTTT. The encoded protein is CASSPMERSNQPQHF.

This clone was seen more than once but under ten times. CDR3 in amino acids: CASSETSGSYEQYV. CDR3 in DNA: TGTGCCAGCAGCGAGACTAGCGGTTCCTACGAGCAGTACGTC. This chain links TRBV6-1 with TRBJ2-7, with 9 bases aligning to TRBD2. From germline, CDR1 is MNHNS and CDR2 SASEGT. CDR3 length equals 14 residues. Trimming removed 6 bases from V and 1 base from J; junction bases left unmatched: 4.

V gene TRBV27 combines with J gene TRBJ2-7; 12 positions match TRBD1. This CDR3 spans 15 amino acids. Unmatched junction bases numbered 8, after V lost 7 bases and J lost 4 bases. CDR1 and CDR2 (germline): MNHEY, SMNVEV (reference sequence). CDR3 residues: CASKLKGQGAYEQYF. Here the CDR3 DNA reads TGTGCCAGCAAACTAAAGGGACAGGGGGCTTACGAGCAGTACTTC.